This T cell receptor (beta chain) derives from a study of cytomegalovirus exposure and HLA in healthy donors. Vbeta (60) and Jbeta (13) primers were used in the PCR. Sequencing was performed with immunoSEQ multiplex PCR; in TCRdb, only in-frame clones are kept and a portion is missing. The data hold about 65,000 clones, with 62% observed a single time. J was trimmed by 2 bases and V by 4 bases; bases with no gene match: 16. The CDR3 length is 20 residues. Germline CDR1 MNHNS, CDR2 SASEGT. Material for sequencing was PBMCs. The genes are TRBV6-1 and TRBJ2-6, with 8 positions matching TRBD1. The receptor comes from a man aged 25 to 45 in good health and CMV-seronegative. The CDR3 DNA is TGTGCCAGCAGTGCCATCAGGGCCAGGGGGCGATTTCCTGGGGCCAACGTCCTGACTTTC. The encoded protein is CASSAIRARGRFPGANVLTF.